A single T cell receptor (beta chain) is shown here with its context. Its antigen is as yet unknown. The sample belongs to a study of Ad26.COV2.S vaccination and SARS-CoV-2 variants. Overall study: The authors gave Ad26.COV2.S intramuscularly, either once or twice 56 days apart.

Treatment meaning: around 19 received Ad26.COV2.S at low or high dose, single or two shots; 5 received placebo; per-sample allocation not given. Sampling occurred on day 63 after the first vaccine or placebo injection. The vaccine antigen was prefusion-stabilized Wuhan SARS-CoV-2 spike. The repertoire was sequenced with immunoSEQ multiplex PCR; TCRdb's copy has only in-frame clones and lacks some. The data show under 600,000 clones, roughly nine tenths seen once. Broader study findings: Individuals receiving vaccine had higher spike-specific TCR breadth than placebo recipients did. Placebo recipients and vaccine recipients were similar in non-spike TCR breadth.

Germline V CDR1 and CDR2: MGHRA, YSYEKL. Trimming left V 0 bases short and J 4 bases short, with 11 bases between. The CDR3 spans 15 residues. The specimen comprised peripheral blood, sampled in a trial of Ad26.COV2.S vaccine versus placebo. The source of this sequence is a person aged 18-60 years who received the Ad26.COV2.S COVID-19 vaccine or a placebo. The chain combines TRBV4-1 with TRBJ2-3; D possibly corresponds to TRBD2 (6 bases). CDR3 residues: CASSQDAGTADTQYF. Here the CDR3 DNA reads TGCGCCAGCAGCCAAGATGCCGGGACTGCAGATACGCAGTATTTT.